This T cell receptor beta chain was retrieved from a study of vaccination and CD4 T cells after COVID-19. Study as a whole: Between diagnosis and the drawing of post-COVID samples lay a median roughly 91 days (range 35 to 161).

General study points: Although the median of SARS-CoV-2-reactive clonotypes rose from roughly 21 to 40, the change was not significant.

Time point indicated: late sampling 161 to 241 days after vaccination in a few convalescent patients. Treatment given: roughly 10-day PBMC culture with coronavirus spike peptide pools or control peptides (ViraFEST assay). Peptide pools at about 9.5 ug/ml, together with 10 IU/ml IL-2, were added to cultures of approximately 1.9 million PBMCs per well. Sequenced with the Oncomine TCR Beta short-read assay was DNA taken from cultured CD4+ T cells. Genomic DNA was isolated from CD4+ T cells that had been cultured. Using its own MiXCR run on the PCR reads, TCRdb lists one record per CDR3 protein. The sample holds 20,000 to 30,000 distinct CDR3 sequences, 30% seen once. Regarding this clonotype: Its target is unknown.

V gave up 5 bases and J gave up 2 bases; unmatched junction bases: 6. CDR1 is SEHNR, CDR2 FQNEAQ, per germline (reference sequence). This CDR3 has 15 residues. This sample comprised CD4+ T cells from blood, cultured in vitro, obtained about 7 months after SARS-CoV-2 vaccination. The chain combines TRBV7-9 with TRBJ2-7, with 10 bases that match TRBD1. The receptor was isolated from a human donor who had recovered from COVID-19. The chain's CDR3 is CASSRPGQGTYEQYF. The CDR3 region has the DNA TGTGCCAGCAGCCGACCGGGACAGGGGACCTACGAGCAGTACTTC.